Below are 32 T cell receptor beta chains sequenced from a single sample in a study of prognosis after radiotherapy for stage I lung cancer. Two-round multiplex PCR amplified TCR beta CDR3 from genomic DNA. Primers specific to each TRBV and TRBJ gene were used in first-round PCR. TCRdb re-derived calls from the multiplex PCR reads in MiXCR, one entry per CDR3 protein. The table records about 30,000 distinct CDR3 sequences, less than 40% of them present only once. Sequencing was performed on PBMCs, taken before or after stereotactic body radiation therapy (not recorded which). The receptors stem from a donor over 45 with non-small cell lung cancer.

This clonotype has ten or more counts. V usage is TRBV20-1 and J usage is TRBJ2-7; D is undetermined. CDR1 and CDR2 (germline): DFQATT, SNEGSKA (reference sequence). With 4 bases removed from V and 5 bases from J, the gap between germline ends came to 15 bases. The CDR3 is 13 residues long. The CDR3 region is CSATPPGPNEQYF. For the CDR3, the DNA is TGCAGTGCTACCCCCCCCGGCCCCAACGAGCAGTACTTC.

By share of the sample, this clonotype is medium-sized. The CDR3 loop is CASSLGQGLNYGYTF. The CDR3 DNA sequence: TGTGCCAGCAGTTTAGGACAGGGCCTTAACTATGGCTACACCTTC. The chain uses TRBV28 and TRBJ1-2; 8 bases map to TRBD1. The CDR3 is made up of 15 amino acids. Losses at the gene ends were 2 bases for V and 1 base for J; bases not matched to a gene: 3. Germline V lookup: CDR1 MDHEN, CDR2 SYDVKM.

This clonotype was observed at least ten times. The V and J genes are TRBV10-3 and TRBJ1-5; 7 bases are shared with TRBD1. Trimming cost V 11 bases and J 0 bases; bases outside gene matches: 10. Germline CDR1 is ENHRY and CDR2 is SYGVKD. The CDR3 runs to 15 residues. CDR3 DNA sequence: TGTGCCGCTGGGACAGACGATTATAGCAATCAGCCCCAGCATTTT. Translating it yields CAAGTDDYSNQPQHF.

As for this clonotype: Possible read error: a much larger clone is one base away. The J gene is TRBJ2-4, the V gene TRBV27, with a tentative D call TRBD1 (5 bases). From germline, CDR1 is MNHEY and CDR2 SMNVEV (reference sequence). CDR3 length: 16 amino acids. The CDR3 loop reads CVSSLDSGRAVDIQYF. The CDR3 region has the DNA TGTGTCAGCAGTTTAGATTCCGGCAGGGCCGTAGACATTCAGTACTTC.

This clonotype was observed many times. The chain joins TRBV27 to TRBJ1-4, with TRBD1 matching over 7 bases. The ends lost 5 bases at V and 4 bases at J; junction bases unmatched: 7. Germline loops: CDR1 MNHEY, CDR2 SMNVEV (reference sequence). The CDR3 has 15 amino acids. CDR3 region: CASSSRGRNNEKLFF. CDR3 nucleotide sequence: TGTGCCAGCAGTAGTAGGGGGCGGAATAATGAAAAACTGTTTTTT. The whole variable domain, remainder taken from reference TRBV27 and TRBJ1-4, is EAQVTQNPRYLITVTGKKLTVTCSQNMNHEYMSWYRQDPGLGLRQIYYSMNVEVTDKGDVPEGYKVSRKEKRNFPLILESPSPNQTSLYFCASSSRGRNNEKLFFGSGTQLSVL.

In its sample, this clonotype was seen many times. The gene calls are TRBV12-3 or TRBV12-4 and TRBJ2-2, with D tentatively TRBD1 or TRBD2 (5 bases each). V lost 6 bases, J lost 4 bases, and 18 bases lay in between. The CDR3 length is 16 residues. Here the CDR3 reads CASSRFGRGLTGELFF. The CDR3 coding sequence is TGTGCCAGCAGCCGCTTCGGCCGGGGCCTCACCGGGGAGCTGTTTTTT.

Many counts were recorded for this clonotype. The rearrangement joins TRBV6-2 or TRBV6-3 to TRBJ2-3, with D unclear. CDR3 size: 15 residues. Germline values: CDR1 MNHEY, CDR2 SVGEGT. V was shortened by 0 bases and J by 0 bases, with 7 bases between the two germline ends. CDR3 sequence reads: CASSYSAISTDTQYF. CDR3 coding DNA: TGTGCCAGCAGTTACTCAGCGATTAGCACAGATACGCAGTATTTT.

This clonotype was counted a few times. A read error may explain this, as a much larger clone is one base away. Written as DNA, the CDR3 is TGTGCCAGCGGTCGCTATGACGGGGGCAATCAGCCCCAGCATTTT. Translation: CASGRYDGGNQPQHF. The chain is built from TRBV6-1 and TRBJ1-5; D not resolved. Germline CDR1 reads MNHNS; CDR2 reads SASEGT. With 8 bases removed from V and 2 bases from J, the gap between germline ends came to 16 bases. This CDR3 comprises 15 residues.

This clonotype came up many times. V and J are TRBV7-9 and TRBJ1-2; D call uncertain. This CDR3 spans 13 amino acids. CDR1 is SEHNR and CDR2 is FQNEAQ in the germline V gene (reference sequence). The V end was cut by 4 bases, the J end by 2 bases, with 8 bases between. DNA of the CDR3: TGTGCCAGCAGCTCCACACGGAACTATGGCTACACCTTC. This encodes CASSSTRNYGYTF. Filled out from reference TRBV7-9 and TRBJ1-2, the complete variable domain reads DTGVSQNPRHKITKRGQNVTFRCDPISEHNRLYWYRQTLGQGPEFLTYFQNEAQLEKSRLLSDRFSAERPKGSFSTLEIQRTEQGDSAMYLCASSSTRNYGYTFGSGTRLTVV.

Turning to this clonotype: This may stem from a read error, because a much larger clone lies one nucleotide away. The chain is built from TRBV4-1 and TRBJ1-2; 7 nucleotides match TRBD1. The CDR3 runs 11 residues. In germline, CDR1 is MGHRA, CDR2 YSYEKL. CDR3 nucleotide sequence: TGCGCCAGCAGCGACAGGGCTGGCTACGCCTTC. This encodes CASSDRAGYAF.

This clonotype is medium-sized within its sample. This rearrangement joins TRBV28 to TRBJ1-6; 7 bases map to TRBD1. Germline V gene data show CDR1 as MDHEN and CDR2 as SYDVKM. V was pared by 2 bases and J by 11 bases, with 9 bases of the junction left unmatched. This CDR3 comprises 15 residues. The DNA of the CDR3 is TGTGCCAGCAGTTTAATTCGGGAACAGGGGACACCCCTCCACTTT. Amino acids: CASSLIREQGTPLHF. Combining the CDR3 with reference TRBV28 and TRBJ1-6 gives the whole variable domain DVKVTQSSRYLVKRTGEKVFLECVQDMDHENMFWYRQDPGLGLRLIYFSYDVKMKEKGDIPEGYSVSREKKERFSLILESASTNQTSMYLCASSLIREQGTPLHFGNGTRLTVT.

With respect to this clonotype: Possible read error: a much larger clone is one base away. V is TRBV5-5 and J is TRBJ2-1; a possible D gene is TRBD2 (5 bases). The CDR3 has 13 amino acids. V shed 4 bases and J shed 7 bases, with 12 bases lying between them. CDR1 and CDR2 (germline): SGHKS, YYEKEE (reference sequence). For the CDR3, the DNA is TGTGCCAGCAGCCCCGTGACGGGGAATGAGCAGTTCTTC. Amino acid sequence: CASSPVTGNEQFF.

The table lists this clonotype with many counts. J is TRBJ2-5 and V is TRBV7-9; D is possibly TRBD1 (5 bases). Germline V gives CDR1 SEHNR, CDR2 FQNEAQ (reference sequence). The CDR3 is 14 amino acids. Trimming took 1 base from V and 4 from J, leaving 10 bases between them. The CDR3 DNA reads TGTGCCAGCAGCTTAGTTGTAGGGGCAGAGACCCAGTACTTC. It specifies CASSLVVGAETQYF.

As regards this clonotype: Only one base separates this from a far larger clonotype, so it likely reflects a read error. This chain links TRBV6-4 with TRBJ2-3; possibly TRBD2 for D (6 bases). This CDR3 contains 15 residues. The germline V gene encodes CDR1 MRHNA and CDR2 SNTAGT. V dropped 5 bases and J dropped 1 base, with 13 bases sitting between them. The CDR3 coding sequence is TGTGCCAGCAGTTCTTTAGCGGTGGGCACAGATACGCAGTATTTT. Amino acid sequence: CASSSLAVGTDTQYF.

With regard to this clonotype: A far bigger clonotype differs at one base, so this is likely a read error. The chain recombines TRBV6-4 with TRBJ2-7, with 9 bases fitting TRBD2. The germline CDR1 and CDR2 sequences are MRHNA and SNTAGT. The CDR3 has 13 amino acids. The CDR3 here is CPSRAGGAYEQYF. CDR3 coding DNA: TGTCCCAGCAGGGCGGGGGGGGCCTACGAGCAGTACTTC.

On this clonotype: Possible read error: a much larger clone is one base away. CDR3 sequence: CAISESLGLDEQFF. DNA for the CDR3: TGTGCCATCAGTGAGTCTCTCGGGCTGGACGAGCAGTTCTTC. V usage is TRBV10-3 and J usage is TRBJ2-1; no definite D call. Germline CDR1 ENHRY, CDR2 SYGVKD. V shed 0 bases and J shed 10 bases, with 13 bases lying between them. CDR3 size: 14 residues.

This clonotype is judged medium-sized. The chain has TRBV5-1 and TRBJ1-6, with a tentative D call TRBD1 (6 bases). CDR1 and CDR2 from the germline V gene are SGHRS and YFSETQ. The V end lost 1 base, the J end lost 8 bases, and 10 bases lay between the germline ends. The CDR3 is made up of 14 amino acids. The DNA of the CDR3 is TGCGCCAGCAGCTTGACAGGGTCGGATTCACCCCTCCACTTT. Its protein product is CASSLTGSDSPLHF.

As for this clonotype: A read error may be the cause here, since a much bigger clone is one base away. The gene calls are TRBV19 and TRBJ2-1; possibly TRBD2 for D (6 bases). The germline gives CDR1 LNHDA, CDR2 SQIVND (reference sequence). The CDR3 totals 16 residues. The CDR3 spells CASSQVGLASPNEQLF. The CDR3 DNA follows: TGTGCCAGTTCCCAAGTGGGGCTAGCGAGTCCCAATGAGCAGCTCTTC.

Concerning this clonotype itself: This could be a read error, since a much larger clone is one nucleotide away. The CDR3 spells CAGSPRLAYEQYF. The CDR3 DNA sequence: TGTGCCGGCAGCCCCCGACTAGCATACGAGCAGTACTTC. The chain joins TRBV7-8 to TRBJ2-7; the match to TRBD2 covers 7 bases. This CDR3 spans 13 amino acids. Germline assignment: CDR1 SGHVS and CDR2 FQNEAQ. The full variable domain, in which reference TRBV7-8 and TRBJ2-7 provide the parts outside the CDR3, is GAGVSQSPRYKVAKRGQDVALRCDPISGHVSLFWYQQALGQGPEFLTYFQNEAQLDKSGLPSDRFFAERPEGSVSTLKIQRTQQEDSAVYLCAGSPRLAYEQYFGPGTRLTVT.

This clonotype was counted ten times or more. The chain has TRBV6-1 and TRBJ2-1, with no clear D. Germline V CDR1 and CDR2: MNHNS, SASEGT. The CDR3 is 12 residues long. V was clipped by 10 bases and J by 7 bases, with 14 bases between them. CDR3 loop: CATESVSNEQFF. DNA for the CDR3: TGTGCCACAGAAAGCGTGTCGAATGAGCAGTTCTTC.

This clonotype was observed at least ten times. The V and J genes are TRBV7-9 and TRBJ1-1, with D possibly matching TRBD1 (5 bases). V lost 6 bases and J lost 9, with 11 bases in between. Germline assignment: CDR1 SEHNR and CDR2 FQNEAQ (reference sequence). The CDR3 contains 11 residues. CDR3 coding DNA: TGTGCCAGCAGTCAGACAGCCCAAGCTTTCTTT. This sequence encodes CASSQTAQAFF.

This clonotype turned up a few times. This may stem from a read error, because a much larger clone lies one nucleotide away. The gene calls are TRBV6-1 and TRBJ2-7; D remains ambiguous. The CDR3 is 15 residues long. Trimming stripped 7 bases from V and 3 bases from J, with 19 bases between. Germline CDR1 reads MNHNS; CDR2 reads SASEGT. CDR3 region: CASKTPSPAFYEQYF. CDR3 nucleotides: TGTGCCAGCAAGACCCCCTCGCCGGCATTCTACGAGCAGTACTTC.

Regarding this clonotype: A much larger clone is a single base away; this may be a read error. The CDR3 DNA reads TGTGCCAGCAGATTGAGGAGGGGGGACGCCGAGCAGTACTTC. Translating gives CASRLRRGDAEQYF. The chain links TRBV5-8 to TRBJ2-7; D may match TRBD1 or TRBD2 (6 bases each). The CDR3 is 14 residues long. The germline V gene has CDR1 SGHTS and CDR2 YDEGEE. The ends were cut back, 5 bases at V and 6 bases at J, with 18 bases in the middle.

This clonotype has ten or more counts. The rearrangement links TRBV5-4 to TRBJ2-2, with 13 bases aligning to TRBD2. V trimming: 3 bases; J trimming: 5 bases; junction bases outside the gene matches: 4. CDR1 and CDR2 (germline): SGHNT, YYREEE (reference sequence). The CDR3 sequence is 16 residues long. CDR3 amino acids: CASSSGLAGATGELFF. In DNA, the CDR3 is TGTGCCAGCAGCTCCGGACTAGCGGGGGCTACCGGGGAGCTGTTTTTT. The whole variable domain, filled in from reference TRBV5-4 and TRBJ2-2, reads ETGVTQSPTHLIKTRGQQVTLRCSSQSGHNTVSWYQQALGQGPQFIFQYYREEENGRGNFPPRFSGLQFPNYSSELNVNALELDDSALYLCASSSGLAGATGELFFGEGSRLTVL.

This clonotype is categorized as medium-sized. The V gene is TRBV6-1, the J gene TRBJ1-2; unclear D gene. The ends were cut back, 2 bases at V and 2 bases at J, with 6 bases in the middle. Germline V gene lookup returns CDR1 MNHNS and CDR2 SASEGT. There are 13 residues in the CDR3. The CDR3 region has the DNA TGTGCCAGCAGTGAAAGACGGAACTATGGCTACACCTTC. It encodes CASSERRNYGYTF.

About this clonotype: This may be a read error, as it is one base from a much larger clone. The chain recombines TRBV6-4 with TRBJ2-5; no definite D call. V lost 9 bases and J 5 bases, leaving 16 bases between the germline ends. The germline V gene encodes CDR1 MRHNA and CDR2 SNTAGT. CDR3 length equals 13 residues. The CDR3 reads CARASQWRETQYF. The CDR3, as DNA: TGTGCCAGAGCTTCCCAGTGGCGGGAGACCCAGTACTTC.

In its sample, this clonotype was seen many times. The rearrangement joins TRBV5-8 to TRBJ2-7, with no clear D. The CDR3 runs to 11 residues. Per the germline V gene, CDR1 is SGHTS and CDR2 is YDEGEE. V dropped 3 bases and J dropped 2 bases, with 3 bases sitting between them. The CDR3 reads CASSWTYEQYF. CDR3 nucleotides: TGTGCCAGCAGCTGGACCTACGAGCAGTACTTC.

This clonotype was recorded many times. One junction end disagrees with the germline gene, perhaps due to a read error. The rearrangement links TRBV27 to TRBJ1-5; D might be TRBD1 (5 bases). The CDR3 runs to 13 residues. Germline CDR1 is MNHEY and CDR2 is SMNVEV (reference sequence). The CDR3 DNA reads as TGTGCCAGCAGTTTCTCAGGTGTGGGGCCCCTGCATTTT. It is translated as CASSFSGVGPLHF.

The genes are TRBV7-2 and TRBJ2-1, with 11 bases that match TRBD2. The length of the CDR3 is 16 residues. V shed 6 bases, J shed 2 bases, and the junction held 6 bases outside the gene matches. Per germline, CDR1 SGHTA and CDR2 FQGNSA. The CDR3 here is CASSLIAGGPYNEQFF. DNA of the CDR3: TGTGCCAGCAGTCTTATAGCGGGAGGGCCCTACAATGAGCAGTTCTTC. The full variable domain, its missing parts supplied by reference TRBV7-2 and TRBJ2-1, is GAGVSQSPSNKVTEKGKDVELRCDPISGHTALYWYRQSLGQGLEFLIYFQGNSAPDKSGLPSDRFSAERTGGSVSTLTIQRTQQEDSAVYLCASSLIAGGPYNEQFFGPGTRLTVL.

There are many counts of this clonotype. This chain links TRBV19 with TRBJ2-3, with D perhaps TRBD1 (6 bases). Trimming left V 5 bases short and J 0 bases short, with 18 bases between. This CDR3 has 17 amino acids. In germline, CDR1 is LNHDA, CDR2 SQIVND (reference sequence). DNA of the CDR3: TGTGCCAGTAGTTTTAAATTAGGGACAACTAGCACAGATACGCAGTATTTT. Translation gives CASSFKLGTTSTDTQYF.

This clonotype was seen many times. The rearrangement links TRBV7-9 to TRBJ2-5; D ambiguous. The CDR3 extends over 13 amino acids. From germline, CDR1 is SEHNR and CDR2 FQNEAQ (reference sequence). Deletions cut 5 bases from V and 0 bases from J, with 7 bases between. The CDR3 bases are TGTGCCAGCAGCGCACTGAACCAAGAGACCCAGTACTTC. It translates to CASSALNQETQYF.

As concerns this clonotype: The junction differs from germline at one of its ends, possibly a read error. The CDR3 reads CESSRQGSDKSPLHF. The CDR3 DNA reads as TGTGAAAGCAGTCGACAGGGAAGCGATAAATCACCCCTCCACTTT. The V call is TRBV6-8, the J call TRBJ1-6; 7 positions agree with TRBD1. This CDR3 spans 15 amino acids. The germline CDR1 and CDR2 sequences are MNHGY and SAAAGT.